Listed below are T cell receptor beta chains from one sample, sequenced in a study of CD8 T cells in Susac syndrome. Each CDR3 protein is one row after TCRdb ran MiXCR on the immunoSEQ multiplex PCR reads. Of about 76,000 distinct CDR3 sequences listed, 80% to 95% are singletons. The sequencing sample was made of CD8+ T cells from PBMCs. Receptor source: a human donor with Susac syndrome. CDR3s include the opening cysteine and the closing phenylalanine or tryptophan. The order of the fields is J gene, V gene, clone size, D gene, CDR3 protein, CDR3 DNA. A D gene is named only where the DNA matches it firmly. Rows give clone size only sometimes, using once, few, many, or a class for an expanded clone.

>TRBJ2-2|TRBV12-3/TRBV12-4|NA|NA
CASTYGATGELFF
TGTGCCAGCACCTACGGGGCGACCGGGGAGCTGTTTTTT
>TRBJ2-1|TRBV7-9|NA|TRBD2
CASSPAGGPFEEQFF
TGTGCCAGCAGCCCGGCGGGAGGGCCTTTTGAAGAGCAGTTCTTC
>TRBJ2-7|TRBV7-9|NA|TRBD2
CASSLAFNLAGSEQYF
TGTGCCAGCAGCTTAGCGTTCAACCTAGCGGGATCTGAGCAGTACTTC
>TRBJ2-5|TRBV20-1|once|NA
CSARPNRGDRQETQYF
TGCAGTGCTAGACCGAATCGCGGGGACCGTCAAGAGACCCAGTACTTC
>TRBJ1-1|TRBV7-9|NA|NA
CASSPPGEGNTEAFF
TGTGCCAGCAGCCCCCCTGGGGAGGGGAACACTGAAGCTTTCTTT
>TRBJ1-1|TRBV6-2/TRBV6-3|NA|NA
CASSYREAFF
TGTGCCAGCAGTTATCGTGAAGCTTTCTTT
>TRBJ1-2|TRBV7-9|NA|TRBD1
CASSSTGQIYTF
TGTGCCAGCAGCTCAACGGGACAGATCTACACCTTC
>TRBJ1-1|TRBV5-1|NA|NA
CASSPVTGTEAFF
TGCGCCAGCAGCCCTGTCACGGGCACTGAAGCTTTCTTT
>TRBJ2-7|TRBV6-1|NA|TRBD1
CASRGDRHYEQYF
TGTGCCAGCAGGGGGGACAGGCACTACGAGCAGTACTTC
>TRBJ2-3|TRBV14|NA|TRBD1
CASSQSDRADTQYF
TGTGCCAGCAGCCAGTCGGACAGGGCAGATACGCAGTATTTT
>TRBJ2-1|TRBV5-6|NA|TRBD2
CASSPWTSAGRADNEQFF
TGTGCCAGCAGCCCGTGGACTAGCGCAGGGAGGGCTGACAATGAGCAGTTCTTC
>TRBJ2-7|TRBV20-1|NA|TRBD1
CSASLQGLSYEQYF
TGCAGTGCTAGCTTACAGGGGTTATCCTACGAGCAGTACTTC
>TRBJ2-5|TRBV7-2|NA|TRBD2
CASSRSGGEGTQYF
TGTGCCAGCAGCCGTAGCGGGGGAGAGGGGACCCAGTACTTC
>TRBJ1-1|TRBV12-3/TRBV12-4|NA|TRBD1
CASSLSGTGRTEAFF
TGTGCCAGCAGTTTATCCGGGACAGGAAGGACTGAAGCTTTCTTT
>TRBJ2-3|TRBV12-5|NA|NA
CASGLGRDTQYF
TGTGCTAGTGGTTTAGGAAGAGATACGCAGTATTTT
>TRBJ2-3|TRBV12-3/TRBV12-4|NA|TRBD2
CASSPSRLAGRSDTQYF
TGTGCCAGCAGCCCTAGCCGACTAGCGGGGAGATCAGATACGCAGTATTTT
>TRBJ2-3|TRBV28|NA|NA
CASRVHGTDTQYF
TGTGCCAGCAGGGTACACGGGACAGATACGCAGTATTTT
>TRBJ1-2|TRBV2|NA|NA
CASSEPGLGGYGYTF
TGTGCCAGCAGTGAACCCGGGCTAGGGGGTTATGGCTACACCTTC
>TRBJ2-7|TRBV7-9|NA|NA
CASSFRGQYEQYF
TGTGCCAGCAGCTTCCGTGGGCAATACGAGCAGTACTTC
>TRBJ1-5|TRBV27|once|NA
CASSTSNQPQHF
TGTGCCAGCAGTACATCCAATCAGCCCCAGCATTTT
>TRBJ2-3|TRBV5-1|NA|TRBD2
CASSSTLGGPGLAGAPDTQYF
TGCGCCAGCAGCTCAACGCTAGGCGGCCCCGGACTAGCGGGGGCCCCAGATACGCAGTATTTT
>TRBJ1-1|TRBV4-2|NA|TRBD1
CASSLQGAGNTEAFF
TGTGCCAGCAGTCTTCAGGGGGCGGGGAACACTGAAGCTTTCTTT
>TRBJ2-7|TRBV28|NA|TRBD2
CASSPGLAFWEQYF
TGTGCCAGCAGTCCGGGACTAGCCTTTTGGGAGCAGTACTTC
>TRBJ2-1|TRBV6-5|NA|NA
CASSSGTASYNEQFF
TGTGCCAGCAGTTCCGGGACGGCCTCCTACAATGAGCAGTTCTTC
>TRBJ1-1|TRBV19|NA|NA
CASSIVEGAGTEAFF
TGTGCCAGTAGTATTGTGGAGGGCGCCGGCACTGAAGCTTTCTTT
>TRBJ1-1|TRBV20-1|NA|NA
CSARLSAEAFF
TGCAGTGCTAGACTCAGCGCTGAAGCTTTCTTT